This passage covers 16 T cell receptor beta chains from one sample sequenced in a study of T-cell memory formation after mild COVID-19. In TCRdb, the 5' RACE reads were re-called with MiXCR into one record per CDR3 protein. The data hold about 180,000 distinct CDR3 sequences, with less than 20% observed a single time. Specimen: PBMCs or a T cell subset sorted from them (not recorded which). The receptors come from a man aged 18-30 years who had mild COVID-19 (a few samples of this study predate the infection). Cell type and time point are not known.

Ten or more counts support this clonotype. This CDR3 is CASSLVSGNTEAFF. The DNA of the CDR3 is TGTGCCAGCAGCTTAGTGTCCGGTAACACTGAAGCTTTCTTT. This sequence joins TRBV7-2 and TRBJ1-1; D gene ambiguous. Germline V gives CDR1 SGHTA, CDR2 FQGNSA. Trimming left V 1 base short and J 2 bases short, with 8 bases between. CDR3 length equals 14 residues. The full variable domain, with the rest looked up from reference TRBV7-2 and TRBJ1-1, is GAGVSQSPSNKVTEKGKDVELRCDPISGHTALYWYRQSLGQGLEFLIYFQGNSAPDKSGLPSDRFSAERTGGSVSTLTIQRTQQEDSAVYLCASSLVSGNTEAFFGQGTRLTVV.

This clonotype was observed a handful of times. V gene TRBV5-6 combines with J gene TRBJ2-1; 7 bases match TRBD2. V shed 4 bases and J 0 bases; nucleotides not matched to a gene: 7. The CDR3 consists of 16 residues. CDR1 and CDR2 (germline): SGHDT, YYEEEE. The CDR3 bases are TGTGCCAGCAGCCTTGGGGAGGGGAGCTCCTACAATGAGCAGTTCTTC. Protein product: CASSLGEGSSYNEQFF.

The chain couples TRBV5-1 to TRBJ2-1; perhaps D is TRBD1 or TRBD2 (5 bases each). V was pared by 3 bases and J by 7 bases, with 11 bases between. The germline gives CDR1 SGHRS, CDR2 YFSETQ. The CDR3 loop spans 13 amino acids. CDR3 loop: CASSWDGQNEQFF. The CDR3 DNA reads TGCGCCAGCAGCTGGGACGGCCAAAATGAGCAGTTCTTC.

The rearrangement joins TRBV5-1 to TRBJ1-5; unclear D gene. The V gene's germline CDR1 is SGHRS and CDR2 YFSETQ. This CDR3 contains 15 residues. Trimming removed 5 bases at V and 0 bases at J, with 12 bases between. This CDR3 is CASRSQPGSNQPQHF. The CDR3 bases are TGCGCCAGCAGGTCGCAACCAGGTAGCAATCAGCCCCAGCATTTT.

CDR3 region: CASSPRQGQSYEQYF. The CDR3 DNA reads TGTGCCAGCAGCCCGCGACAGGGACAGTCCTACGAGCAGTACTTC. The chain recombines TRBV9 with TRBJ2-7, with 7 bases aligning to TRBD1. This CDR3 has 15 residues. Germline CDR1 SGDLS, CDR2 YYNGEE. The ends lost 4 bases at V and 1 base at J; junction bases unmatched: 8.

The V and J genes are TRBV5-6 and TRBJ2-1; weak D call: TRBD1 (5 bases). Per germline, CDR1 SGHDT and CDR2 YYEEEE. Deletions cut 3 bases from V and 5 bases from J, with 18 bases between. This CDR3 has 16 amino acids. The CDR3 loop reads CASSSWISKGDNEQFF. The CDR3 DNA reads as TGTGCCAGCAGCTCCTGGATCTCTAAAGGGGACAATGAGCAGTTCTTC.

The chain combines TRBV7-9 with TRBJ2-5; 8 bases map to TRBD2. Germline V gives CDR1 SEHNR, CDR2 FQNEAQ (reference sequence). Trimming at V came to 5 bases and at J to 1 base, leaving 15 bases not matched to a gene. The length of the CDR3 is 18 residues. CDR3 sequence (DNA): TGTGCCAGCAGCCAAGGCCTTAGCGGGGACCCTCTCCAAGAGACCCAGTACTTC. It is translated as CASSQGLSGDPLQETQYF.

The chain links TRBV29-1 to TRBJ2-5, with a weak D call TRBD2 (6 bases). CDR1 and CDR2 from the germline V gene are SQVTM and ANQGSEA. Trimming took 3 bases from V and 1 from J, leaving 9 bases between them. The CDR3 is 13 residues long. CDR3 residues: CSVERGRQETQYF. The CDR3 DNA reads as TGCAGCGTTGAGCGGGGCCGCCAAGAGACCCAGTACTTC.

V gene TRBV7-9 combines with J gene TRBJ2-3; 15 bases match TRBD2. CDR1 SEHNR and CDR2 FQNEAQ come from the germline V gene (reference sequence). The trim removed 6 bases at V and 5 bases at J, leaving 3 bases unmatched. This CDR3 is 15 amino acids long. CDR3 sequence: CASRSGLAGGDTQYF. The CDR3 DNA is TGTGCCAGCAGGTCGGGACTAGCGGGGGGAGATACGCAGTATTTT.

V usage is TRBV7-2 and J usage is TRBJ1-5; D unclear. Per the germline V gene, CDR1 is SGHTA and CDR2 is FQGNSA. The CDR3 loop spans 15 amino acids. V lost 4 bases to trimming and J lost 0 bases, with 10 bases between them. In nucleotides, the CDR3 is TGTGCCAGCAGCTCTTGGGCCAATAGCAATCAGCCCCAGCATTTT. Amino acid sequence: CASSSWANSNQPQHF.

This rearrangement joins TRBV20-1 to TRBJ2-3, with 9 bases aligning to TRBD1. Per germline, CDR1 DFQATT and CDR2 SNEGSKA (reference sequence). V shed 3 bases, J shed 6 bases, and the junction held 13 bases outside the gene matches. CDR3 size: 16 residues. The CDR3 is CSASSHRGRTGDTQYF. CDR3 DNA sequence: TGCAGTGCTAGTAGCCACAGGGGGCGGACCGGGGATACGCAGTATTTT.

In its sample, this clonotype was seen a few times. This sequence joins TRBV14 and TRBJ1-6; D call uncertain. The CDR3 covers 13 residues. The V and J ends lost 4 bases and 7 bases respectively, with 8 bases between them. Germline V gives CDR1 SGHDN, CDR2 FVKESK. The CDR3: CASSPRTNSPLHF. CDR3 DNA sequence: TGTGCCAGCAGCCCTCGAACAAATTCACCCCTCCACTTT. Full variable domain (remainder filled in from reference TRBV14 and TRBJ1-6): EAGVTQFPSHSVIEKGQTVTLRCDPISGHDNLYWYRRVMGKEIKFLLHFVKESKQDESGMPNNRFLAERTGGTYSTLKVQPAELEDSGVYFCASSPRTNSPLHFGNGTRLTVT.

Here the CDR3 DNA reads TGTGCCAGCAGGCCAAGAGGGGGTTCCTACAATGAGCAGTTCTTC. Amino acid sequence: CASRPRGGSYNEQFF. This chain uses TRBV7-2 with TRBJ2-1, with a weak D call TRBD1 (6 bases). CDR1 and CDR2 from the germline V gene are SGHTA and FQGNSA. CDR3 length: 15 residues. Between the trimmed V and J ends, which lost 6 bases and 1 base, there was a span of 13 bases. Supplemented by reference TRBV7-2 and TRBJ2-1, the full variable domain reads GAGVSQSPSNKVTEKGKDVELRCDPISGHTALYWYRQSLGQGLEFLIYFQGNSAPDKSGLPSDRFSAERTGGSVSTLTIQRTQQEDSAVYLCASRPRGGSYNEQFFGPGTRLTVL.

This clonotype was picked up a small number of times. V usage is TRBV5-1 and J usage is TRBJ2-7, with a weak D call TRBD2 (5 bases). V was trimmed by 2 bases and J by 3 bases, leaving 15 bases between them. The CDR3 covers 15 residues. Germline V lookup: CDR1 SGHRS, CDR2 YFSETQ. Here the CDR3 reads CASSLGGGALYEQYF. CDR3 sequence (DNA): TGCGCCAGCAGCTTAGGAGGCGGCGCACTCTACGAGCAGTACTTC.

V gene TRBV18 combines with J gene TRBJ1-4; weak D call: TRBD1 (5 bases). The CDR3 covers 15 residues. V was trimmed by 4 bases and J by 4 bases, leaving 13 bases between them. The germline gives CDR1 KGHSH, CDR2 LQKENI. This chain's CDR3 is CASSQDTGLNEKLFF. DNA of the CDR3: TGTGCCAGCTCACAAGACACAGGCCTTAATGAAAAACTGTTTTTT.

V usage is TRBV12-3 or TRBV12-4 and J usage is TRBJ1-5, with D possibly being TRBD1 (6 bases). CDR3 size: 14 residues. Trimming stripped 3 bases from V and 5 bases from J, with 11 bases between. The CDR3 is CASSFRGRDQPQHF. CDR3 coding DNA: TGTGCCAGCAGTTTTCGGGGGCGGGATCAGCCCCAGCATTTT.